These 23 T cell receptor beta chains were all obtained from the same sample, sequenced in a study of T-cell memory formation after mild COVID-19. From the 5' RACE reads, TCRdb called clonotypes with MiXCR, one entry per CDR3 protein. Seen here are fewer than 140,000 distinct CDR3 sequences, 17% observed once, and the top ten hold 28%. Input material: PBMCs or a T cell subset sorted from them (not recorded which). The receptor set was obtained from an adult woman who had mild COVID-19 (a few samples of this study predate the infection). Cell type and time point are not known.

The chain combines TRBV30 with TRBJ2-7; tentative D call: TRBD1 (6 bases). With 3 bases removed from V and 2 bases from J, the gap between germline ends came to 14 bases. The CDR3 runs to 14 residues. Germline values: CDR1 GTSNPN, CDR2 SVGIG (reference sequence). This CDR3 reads CAWSRGTRAYEQYF. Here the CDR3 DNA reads TGTGCCTGGAGCAGGGGAACTAGGGCCTACGAGCAGTACTTC.

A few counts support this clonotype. CDR3 residues: CSARAAGDPTNEKLFF. DNA for the CDR3: TGCAGTGCTAGGGCGGCAGGTGATCCAACTAATGAAAAACTGTTTTTT. The J gene is TRBJ1-4, the V gene TRBV20-1; no definite D call. Trimming removed 3 bases from V and 0 bases from J, with 14 bases in between. Germline loops: CDR1 DFQATT, CDR2 SNEGSKA (reference sequence). This CDR3 has 16 residues.

CDR3 nucleotides: TGTGCCAGCAGTACCGGGACAGGGGAAGAGCAGTTCTTC. This codes for CASSTGTGEEQFF. This rearrangement joins TRBV12-3 or TRBV12-4 to TRBJ2-1; TRBD1 aligns across 10 bases. V shed 5 bases and J 10 bases; nucleotides not matched to a gene: 5. There are 13 residues in the CDR3.

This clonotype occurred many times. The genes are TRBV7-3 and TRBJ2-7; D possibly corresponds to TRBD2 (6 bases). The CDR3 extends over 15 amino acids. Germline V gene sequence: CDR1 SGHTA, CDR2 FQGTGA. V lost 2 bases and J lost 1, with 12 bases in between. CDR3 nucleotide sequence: TGTGCCAGCAGCTTATGGGGCGGGACGTCCTACGAGCAGTACTTC. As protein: CASSLWGGTSYEQYF.

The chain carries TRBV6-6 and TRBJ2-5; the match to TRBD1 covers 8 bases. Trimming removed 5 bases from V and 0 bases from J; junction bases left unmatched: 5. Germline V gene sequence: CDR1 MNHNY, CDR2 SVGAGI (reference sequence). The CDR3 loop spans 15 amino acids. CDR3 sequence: CASSRTGFYQETQYF. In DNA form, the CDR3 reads TGTGCCAGCAGTAGGACAGGGTTTTACCAAGAGACCCAGTACTTC.

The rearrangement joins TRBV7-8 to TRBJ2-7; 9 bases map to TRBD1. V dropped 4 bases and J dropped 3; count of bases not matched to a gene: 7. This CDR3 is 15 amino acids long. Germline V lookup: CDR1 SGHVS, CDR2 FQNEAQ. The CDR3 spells CASSWGDRASYEQYF. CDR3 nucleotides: TGTGCCAGCAGCTGGGGGGACAGGGCGAGCTACGAGCAGTACTTC.

The CDR3: CASSKDVGTGVTEAFF. The CDR3 DNA follows: TGTGCCAGCAGCAAAGACGTCGGGACAGGGGTGACTGAAGCTTTCTTT. The rearrangement links TRBV21-1 to TRBJ1-1; the listed D gene, TRBD1, was not tested against the DNA. TRBV21-1 is a pseudogene segment. The CDR3 has 16 amino acids.

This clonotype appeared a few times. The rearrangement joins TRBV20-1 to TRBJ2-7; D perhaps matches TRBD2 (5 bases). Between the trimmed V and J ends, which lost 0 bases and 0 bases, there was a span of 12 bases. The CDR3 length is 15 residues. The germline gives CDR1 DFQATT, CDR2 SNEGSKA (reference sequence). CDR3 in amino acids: CSARDQSGISYEQYF. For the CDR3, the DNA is TGCAGTGCTAGAGATCAAAGCGGAATCTCCTACGAGCAGTACTTC.

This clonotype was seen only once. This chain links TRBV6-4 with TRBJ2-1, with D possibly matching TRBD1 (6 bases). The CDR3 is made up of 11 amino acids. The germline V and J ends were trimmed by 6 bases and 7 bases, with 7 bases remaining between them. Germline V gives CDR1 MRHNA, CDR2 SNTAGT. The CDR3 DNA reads TGTGCCAGCAGAACAGGGAATGAGCAGTTCTTC. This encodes CASRTGNEQFF.

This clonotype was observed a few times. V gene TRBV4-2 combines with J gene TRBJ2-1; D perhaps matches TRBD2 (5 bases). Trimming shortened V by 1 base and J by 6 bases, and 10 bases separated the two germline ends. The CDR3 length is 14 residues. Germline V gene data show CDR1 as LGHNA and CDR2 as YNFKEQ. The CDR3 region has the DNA TGTGCCAGCAGCCAAGTCCGGACTCGCAATGAGCAGTTCTTC. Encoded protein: CASSQVRTRNEQFF.

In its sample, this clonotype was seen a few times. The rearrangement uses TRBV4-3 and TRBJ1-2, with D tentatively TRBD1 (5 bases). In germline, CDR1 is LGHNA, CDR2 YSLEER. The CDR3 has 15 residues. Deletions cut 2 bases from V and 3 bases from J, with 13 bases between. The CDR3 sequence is CASSQSRGRDYGYTF. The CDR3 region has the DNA TGCGCCAGCAGCCAATCGAGGGGTCGAGACTATGGCTACACCTTC.

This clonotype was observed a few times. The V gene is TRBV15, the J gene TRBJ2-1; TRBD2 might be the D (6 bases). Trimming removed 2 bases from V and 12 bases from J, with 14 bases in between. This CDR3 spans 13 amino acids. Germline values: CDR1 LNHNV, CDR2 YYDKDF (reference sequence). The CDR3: CATSRTGGRRQFF. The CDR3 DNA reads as TGTGCCACCAGCAGAACCGGGGGACGGCGGCAGTTCTTC.

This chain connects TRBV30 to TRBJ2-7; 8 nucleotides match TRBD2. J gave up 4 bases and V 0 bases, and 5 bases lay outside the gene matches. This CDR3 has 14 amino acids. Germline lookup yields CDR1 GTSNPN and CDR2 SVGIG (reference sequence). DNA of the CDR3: TGTGCCTGGAGTGTAGGACTAGCAGTTTACGAGCAGTACTTC. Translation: CAWSVGLAVYEQYF.

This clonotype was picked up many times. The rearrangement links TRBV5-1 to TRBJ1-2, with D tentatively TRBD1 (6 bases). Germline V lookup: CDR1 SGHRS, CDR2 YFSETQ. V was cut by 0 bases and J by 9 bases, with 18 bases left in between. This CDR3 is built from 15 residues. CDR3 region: CASSLVGTNNKSYTF. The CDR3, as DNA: TGCGCCAGCAGCTTGGTTGGGACAAACAATAAGAGCTACACCTTC.

The CDR3 nucleotides read TGCAGTGCGAGGGATTATTCGACCTACGAGCAGTACTTC. The encoded protein is CSARDYSTYEQYF. The chain is built from TRBV20-1 and TRBJ2-7; TRBD2 is a possible D gene (5 bases). Between the trimmed V and J ends, which lost 6 bases and 2 bases, there was a span of 14 bases. The CDR3 length is 13 residues. Germline loops: CDR1 DFQATT, CDR2 SNEGSKA (reference sequence).

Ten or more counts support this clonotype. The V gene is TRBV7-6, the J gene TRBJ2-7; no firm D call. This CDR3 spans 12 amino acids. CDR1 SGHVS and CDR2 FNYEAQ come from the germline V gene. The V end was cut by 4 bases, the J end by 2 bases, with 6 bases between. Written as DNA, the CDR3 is TGTGCCAGCAGCTCCACTGCCTACGAGCAGTACTTC. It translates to CASSSTAYEQYF.

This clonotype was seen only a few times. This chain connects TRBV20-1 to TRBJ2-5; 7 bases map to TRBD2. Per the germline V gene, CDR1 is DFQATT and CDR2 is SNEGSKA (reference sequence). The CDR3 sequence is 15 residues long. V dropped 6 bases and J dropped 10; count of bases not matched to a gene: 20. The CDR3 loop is CSAREDSGGGYGQYF. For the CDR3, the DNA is TGCAGTGCCCGGGAGGATAGCGGTGGTGGTTATGGCCAGTACTTC.

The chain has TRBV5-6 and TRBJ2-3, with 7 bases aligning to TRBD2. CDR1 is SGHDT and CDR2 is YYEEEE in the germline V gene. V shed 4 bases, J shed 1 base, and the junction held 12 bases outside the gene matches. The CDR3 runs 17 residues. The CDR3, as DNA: TGTGCCAGCAGCACGGCGGTGGCGGGAGTTGGCACAGATACGCAGTATTTT. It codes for CASSTAVAGVGTDTQYF. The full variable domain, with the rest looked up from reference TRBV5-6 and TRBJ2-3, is DAGVTQSPTHLIKTRGQQVTLRCSPKSGHDTVSWYQQALGQGPQFIFQYYEEEERQRGNFPDRFSGHQFPNYSSELNVNALLLGDSALYLCASSTAVAGVGTDTQYFGPGTRLTVL.

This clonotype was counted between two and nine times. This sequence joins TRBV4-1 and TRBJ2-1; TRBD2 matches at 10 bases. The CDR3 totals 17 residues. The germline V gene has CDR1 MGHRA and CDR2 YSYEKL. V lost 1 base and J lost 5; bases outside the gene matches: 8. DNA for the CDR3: TGCGCCAGCAGCCAAGTTGGTCTGGGACTAGCGAACAATGAGCAGTTCTTC. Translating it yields CASSQVGLGLANNEQFF.

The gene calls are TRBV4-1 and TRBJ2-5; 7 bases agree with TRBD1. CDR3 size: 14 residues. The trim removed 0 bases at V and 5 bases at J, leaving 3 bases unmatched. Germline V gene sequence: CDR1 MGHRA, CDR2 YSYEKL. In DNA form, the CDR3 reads TGCGCCAGCAGCCAAGAAGCCAGGGGGGAGACCCAGTACTTC. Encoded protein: CASSQEARGETQYF.

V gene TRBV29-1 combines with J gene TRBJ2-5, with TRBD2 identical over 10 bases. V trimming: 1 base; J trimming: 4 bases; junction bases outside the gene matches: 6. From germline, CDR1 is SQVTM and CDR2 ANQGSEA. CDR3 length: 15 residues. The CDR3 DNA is TGCAGCGTTGAAGGAGCGGGAGGGGTTGGAGAGACCCAGTACTTC. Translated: CSVEGAGGVGETQYF.

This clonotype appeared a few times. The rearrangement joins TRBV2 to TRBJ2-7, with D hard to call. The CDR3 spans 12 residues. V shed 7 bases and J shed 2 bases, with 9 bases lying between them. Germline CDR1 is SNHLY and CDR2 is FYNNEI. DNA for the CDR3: TGTGCCAGCAAAGACGGCACCTACGAGCAGTACTTC. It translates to CASKDGTYEQYF.

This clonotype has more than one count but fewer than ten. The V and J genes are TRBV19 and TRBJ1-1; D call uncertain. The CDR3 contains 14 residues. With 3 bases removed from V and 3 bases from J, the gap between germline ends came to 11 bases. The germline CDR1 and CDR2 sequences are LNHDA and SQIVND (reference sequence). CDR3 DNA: TGTGCCAGTAGTATCTCCCCCTTTGACACTGAAGCTTTCTTT. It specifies CASSISPFDTEAFF.